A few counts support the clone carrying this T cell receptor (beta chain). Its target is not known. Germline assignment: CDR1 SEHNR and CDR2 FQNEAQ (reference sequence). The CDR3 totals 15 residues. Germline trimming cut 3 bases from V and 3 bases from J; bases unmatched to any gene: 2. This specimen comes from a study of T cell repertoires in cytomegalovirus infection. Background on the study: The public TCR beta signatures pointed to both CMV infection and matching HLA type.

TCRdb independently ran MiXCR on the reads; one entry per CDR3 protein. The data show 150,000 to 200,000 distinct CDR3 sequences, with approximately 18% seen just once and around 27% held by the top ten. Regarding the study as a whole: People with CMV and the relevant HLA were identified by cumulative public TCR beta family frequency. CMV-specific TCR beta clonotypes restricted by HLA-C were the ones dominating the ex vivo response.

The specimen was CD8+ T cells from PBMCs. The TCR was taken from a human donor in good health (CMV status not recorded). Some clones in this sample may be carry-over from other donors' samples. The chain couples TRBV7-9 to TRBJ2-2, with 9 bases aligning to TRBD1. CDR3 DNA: TGTGCCAGCAGCTTTGACAGGGGGGACACCGGGGAGCTGTTTTTT. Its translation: CASSFDRGDTGELFF.